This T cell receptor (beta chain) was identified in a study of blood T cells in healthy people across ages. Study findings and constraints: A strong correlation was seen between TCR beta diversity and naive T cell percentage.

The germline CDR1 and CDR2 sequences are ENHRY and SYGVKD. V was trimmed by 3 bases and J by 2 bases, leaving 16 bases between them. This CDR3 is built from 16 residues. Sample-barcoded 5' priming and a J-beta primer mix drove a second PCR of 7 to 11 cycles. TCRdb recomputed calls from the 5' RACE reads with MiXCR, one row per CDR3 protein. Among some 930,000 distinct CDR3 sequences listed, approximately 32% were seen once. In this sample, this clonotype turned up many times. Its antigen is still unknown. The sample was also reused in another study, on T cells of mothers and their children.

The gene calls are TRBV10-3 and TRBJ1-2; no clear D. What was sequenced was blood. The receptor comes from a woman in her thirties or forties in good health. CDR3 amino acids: CAISDPGGTDNYGYTF. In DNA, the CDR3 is TGTGCCATCAGTGACCCAGGAGGAACGGACAACTATGGCTACACCTTC.